This T cell receptor (beta chain) was recovered during a study of T cells in Graves' hyperthyroidism and ophthalmopathy. General study results and limits: Ophthalmopathy could be told apart from stable hyperthyroidism with a 13 V-J model.

Those with hyperthyroidism were 18 to 65 years old, newly diagnosed, and ill for under 2 months. This clonotype occurred many times. Its antigen is currently unknown. This CDR3 spans 14 amino acids. Germline lookup yields CDR1 MNHEY and CDR2 SVGEGT. V lost 4 bases to trimming and J lost 5 bases, with 14 bases between them. RNA transcripts were the template for amplifying TCR beta CDR3 regions. During a first-round RT-PCR of the TCR CDR3, the HTBI primer set was used. TCRdb called the multiplex PCR reads again in MiXCR, with one record for every CDR3 protein. Of roughly 170,000 distinct CDR3 sequences in the sample, just under 9.5% are singletons; the top ten hold around 21%.

This sequence was found in a woman between 18 and 29 years old with Graves' hyperthyroidism that later progressed to Graves' ophthalmopathy. The chain carries TRBV6-2 or TRBV6-3 and TRBJ2-5; perhaps TRBD1 as D (7 bases). Sequenced sample: blood. The CDR3 is CASSSRTGGETQYF. CDR3 sequence (DNA): TGTGCCAGCAGTTCCAGGACAGGAGGGGAGACCCAGTACTTC.